The present entry profiles one T cell receptor beta chain with its context. Per the study methods: Reference gene primers were amplified, and this amplification served to estimate nucleated cell counts. Sequencing was performed with immunoSEQ multiplex PCR; in TCRdb, only in-frame clones are kept and a portion is missing. V and J calls and clone size are copied from that table; D and trimming were computed from the DNA. The sample contains around 200,000 clones, 75% to 90% of which appear only once. The data derive from a study of blood T cell repertoires in COVID-19. Looking at the study overall: The samples span acute and convalescent COVID-19 from the United States, Italy and Spain. PBMCs, B-cell-depleted T cells, or T cells provided the cDNA or gDNA that made up the material.

Participants were placed into cohorts based on the clinical history they reported. Sequenced: PBMCs or T cells enriched from blood (not recorded which). This sequence originates from a man aged 40-49 years who had recovered from COVID-19.

Here the CDR3 reads CASSPTPRTRGGYTF. For the CDR3, the DNA is TGTGCCAGCAGCCCAACCCCCAGGACAAGGGGAGGCTACACCTTC. The rearrangement links TRBV11-2 to TRBJ1-2; D possibly corresponds to TRBD1 (5 bases). Deletions cut 5 bases from V and 8 bases from J, with 21 bases between. Germline loops: CDR1 SGHAT, CDR2 FQNNGV. The CDR3 runs 15 residues.